This TCR beta chain was recovered during a study of CD8+ T cells in alopecia areata. On the study more broadly: Treatment comprised oral tofacitinib, 5 to 10 mg twice daily, in treated patients.

This CDR3 spans 10 amino acids. Germline values: CDR1 SQVTM, CDR2 ANQGSEA. Trimming at V came to 8 bases and at J to 7 bases, leaving 4 bases not matched to a gene. PBMC-derived CD4+ and CD8+ T cells were sorted. About this clone: Its cognate antigen is unknown.

Study conclusions and caveats: Greater clonality was observed in lesional scalp samples, especially alopecia totalis/universalis, versus normal scalp.

Reverse transcribed after extraction, RNA yielded cDNA as the sequencing template. Only in-frame clones appear in the TCRdb table, and some are missing; sequencing was by immunoSEQ multiplex PCR. The sample carries hundreds of thousands of clones, 65% to 70% recorded once. The chain uses TRBV29-1 and TRBJ2-5, with TRBD1 identical over 7 bases. The source of this sequence is a human donor with alopecia areata. The starting material was CD4+ T cells sorted from blood, obtained at week 0. CDR3 amino acids: CSTGVRTQYF. For the CDR3, the DNA is TGCAGCACAGGGGTCCGGACCCAGTACTTC.